Below, 8 T cell receptor beta chains from the same sample are listed, as sequenced in a study of T-cell memory formation after mild COVID-19. TCRdb re-analysed the 5' RACE reads in MiXCR, keeping a single row per CDR3 protein. The table shows 350,000 to 500,000 distinct CDR3 sequences, with 20% occurring only once. What was sequenced was PBMCs or a T cell subset sorted from them (not recorded which). Receptors originate from an adult woman who had mild COVID-19 (a few samples of this study predate the infection). Cell type and time point are not known.

This clonotype was detected ten times or more. This chain connects TRBV18 to TRBJ1-2; D unclear. V dropped 5 bases and J dropped 2 bases, with 3 bases sitting between them. This CDR3 spans 11 amino acids. CDR1 and CDR2 from the germline V gene are KGHSH and LQKENI. As DNA, the CDR3 is TGTGCCAGCTCAGACAACTATGGCTACACCTTC. It translates to CASSDNYGYTF.

The chain is built from TRBV24-1 and TRBJ1-1; D call uncertain. The CDR3 loop spans 13 amino acids. The germline V gene encodes CDR1 KGHDR and CDR2 SFDVKD. The V end was cut by 7 bases, the J end by 1 base, with 9 bases between. The CDR3 region has the DNA TGTGCCACCAGGGGATTGGGGAACACTGAAGCTTTCTTT. This encodes CATRGLGNTEAFF.

V and J are TRBV25-1 and TRBJ2-2; either TRBD1 or TRBD2 may fit D (5 bases each). Per germline, CDR1 MGHDK and CDR2 SYGVNS. CDR3 length: 12 residues. Trimming pared 4 bases from V and 6 bases from J, leaving 6 bases between. The CDR3, as DNA: TGTGCCAGCAGTGCGGGACCCGGGGAGCTGTTTTTT. It yields the protein CASSAGPGELFF.

There are a few counts of this clonotype. V usage is TRBV5-8 and J usage is TRBJ1-2; D gene uncertain. This CDR3 spans 15 amino acids. Germline loops: CDR1 SGHTS, CDR2 YDEGEE. The ends were cut back, 0 bases at V and 0 bases at J, with 9 bases in the middle. The DNA of the CDR3 is TGTGCCAGCAGCTTGGCCGGGAAGGCTAACTATGGCTACACCTTC. Translation: CASSLAGKANYGYTF.

This clonotype was observed many times. The J gene is TRBJ2-1, the V gene TRBV7-9; D is unclear. Between the trimmed V and J ends, which lost 1 base and 6 bases, there was a span of 10 bases. Germline values: CDR1 SEHNR, CDR2 FQNEAQ (reference sequence). The CDR3 loop spans 14 amino acids. The chain's CDR3 is CASSLDGNLNEQFF. The CDR3 bases are TGTGCCAGCAGCTTAGACGGCAATCTCAATGAGCAGTTCTTC.

This clonotype was seen repeatedly, ten times or more. The chain couples TRBV20-1 to TRBJ2-3; D is uncertain. Germline CDR1 and CDR2: DFQATT and SNEGSKA (reference sequence). The V gene lost 4 bases and the J gene lost 2 bases, with 7 bases spanning the gap. The CDR3 spans 12 residues. The DNA for the CDR3 is TGCAGTGCTACTCGCCTCACAGATACGCAGTATTTT. As protein: CSATRLTDTQYF.

This clonotype has only a few counts. The chain carries TRBV6-5 and TRBJ1-5; TRBD1 agrees at 10 bases. CDR1 is MNHEY, CDR2 SVGAGI, per germline. The V segment lost 5 bases and the J segment 6 bases; nucleotides outside the gene matches: 10. The CDR3 contains 16 residues. CDR3 sequence reads: CASSPRGTGEGQPQHF. The CDR3 DNA reads as TGTGCCAGCAGTCCTCGCGGGACAGGGGAAGGTCAGCCCCAGCATTTT.

V usage is TRBV24-1 and J usage is TRBJ2-5; D is perhaps TRBD1 or TRBD2 (5 bases each). This CDR3 comprises 11 residues. Per the germline V gene, CDR1 is KGHDR and CDR2 is SFDVKD. V was cut by 11 bases and J by 5 bases, with 11 bases left in between. For the CDR3, the DNA is TGTGCCATCGGGGCCGGGGAGACCCAGTACTTC. Translating gives CAIGAGETQYF.